One and the same sample provided the 27 T cell receptor beta chains below, sequenced in a study of molecular identifiers for immune sequencing clone quantification. Each CDR3 protein gets one entry after TCRdb re-called the PCR reads with MiXCR. This sample carries hundreds of thousands of distinct CDR3 sequences, roughly 25% of them seen once, and the ten largest clones take about 0.84%. The specimen sequenced was naive CD8+ T cells from blood, with Jurkat cell RNA spiked in. Subset of the sample: FACS-sorted CD8+CD4-CCR7+CD45RA+ naive T cells. The receptors originated from a human donor in good health. Some libraries in this study had Jurkat cell RNA spiked in.

Details on this clonotype: A much larger clone sits a single nucleotide away, making a read error possible. The rearrangement uses TRBV6-1 and TRBJ2-7; D is possibly TRBD1 (6 bases). CDR3 size: 13 residues. Germline values: CDR1 MNHNS, CDR2 SASEGT. The CDR3: CTCKDRHAYEQYF. The CDR3 region has the DNA TGTACCTGCAAAGACAGGCACGCTTACGAGCAGTACTTC.

V and J are TRBV28 and TRBJ2-7; 8 nucleotides line up with TRBD1. This CDR3 is built from 15 residues. Trimming removed 3 bases from V and 1 base from J; junction bases left unmatched: 5. Germline V gene data show CDR1 as MDHEN and CDR2 as SYDVKM. The CDR3 sequence is CASSFETGVSYEQYF. In DNA, the CDR3 is TGTGCCAGCAGTTTCGAGACAGGGGTTTCCTACGAGCAGTACTTC.

V usage is TRBV11-2 and J usage is TRBJ2-7; the D call may be TRBD1 or TRBD2 (6 bases each). The length of the CDR3 is 17 residues. The V end was cut by 2 bases, the J end by 4 bases, with 21 bases between. Germline values: CDR1 SGHAT, CDR2 FQNNGV. As DNA, the CDR3 is TGTGCCAGCAGCTTATTTCACTACGGGGGCGGCGTATACGAGCAGTACTTC. This gives the protein CASSLFHYGGGVYEQYF.

In this sample, this clonotype turned up many times. The chain recombines TRBV13 with TRBJ1-5; D possibly corresponds to TRBD1 (5 bases). V was clipped by 1 base and J by 8 bases, with 6 bases between them. Germline V gives CDR1 PRHDT, CDR2 FYEKMQ (reference sequence). CDR3 length: 12 amino acids. CDR3 protein: CASSLEGKPQHF. As DNA, the CDR3 is TGTGCCAGCAGCTTAGAGGGGAAGCCCCAGCATTTT.

The rearrangement links TRBV19 to TRBJ2-2; 7 bases match TRBD2. The germline V gene has CDR1 LNHDA and CDR2 SQIVND (reference sequence). J gave up 5 bases and V 6 bases, and 9 bases lay outside the gene matches. The CDR3 spans 15 residues. CDR3 amino acids: CASRTHGGGTGELFF. The DNA of the CDR3 is TGTGCCAGTAGAACTCATGGGGGGGGTACCGGGGAGCTGTTTTTT.

This clonotype showed up just a few times. V usage is TRBV4-1 and J usage is TRBJ1-1; TRBD1 might be the D (5 bases). Germline assignment: CDR1 MGHRA and CDR2 YSYEKL. The CDR3 is 16 residues long. V dropped 0 bases and J dropped 0 bases, with 11 bases sitting between them. The CDR3 sequence: CASSQDSTGLNTEAFF. DNA of the CDR3: TGCGCCAGCAGCCAAGATTCTACAGGATTGAACACTGAAGCTTTCTTT.

This clonotype was detected only a few times. Given a much more abundant clone one base away, this may be a read error. The V gene is TRBV29-1, the J gene TRBJ1-2, with no clear D. Trimming took 5 bases from V and 3 from J, leaving 13 bases between them. There are 13 residues in the CDR3. Germline CDR1 SQVTM, CDR2 ANQGSEA. The CDR3 loop is CSVFPEGHYGYTF. In DNA form, the CDR3 reads TGCAGCGTTTTTCCCGAAGGGCACTATGGCTACACCTTC.

With regard to this clonotype: A read error is possible here, since a much larger clone lies one base away. This chain uses TRBV7-9 with TRBJ1-4; no clear D. Trimming pared 4 bases from V and 5 bases from J, leaving 14 bases between. The CDR3 runs to 15 residues. Germline CDR1 SEHNR, CDR2 FQNEAQ (reference sequence). This CDR3 is CASSSVGSPNEKLFF. CDR3 nucleotide sequence: TGTGCCAGCAGCTCAGTGGGGTCGCCGAATGAAAAACTGTTTTTT.

Ten or more counts support this clonotype. The rearrangement uses TRBV29-1 and TRBJ2-7, with 9 bases lining up with TRBD1. CDR1 SQVTM and CDR2 ANQGSEA come from the germline V gene. V shed 5 bases, J shed 2 bases, and the junction held 4 bases outside the gene matches. This CDR3 is built from 13 residues. The CDR3 sequence is CSVRTGETYEQYF. Written as DNA, the CDR3 is TGCAGCGTTAGGACAGGGGAAACCTACGAGCAGTACTTC.

Concerning this clonotype itself: It may be a read error: a sequence one base away is much more abundant. This chain uses TRBV7-6 with TRBJ2-5, with D unclear. This CDR3 has 11 residues. V was pared by 4 bases and J by 7 bases, with 7 bases between. CDR1 is SGHVS and CDR2 is FNYEAQ in the germline V gene. CDR3 DNA: TGTGCCAGCAGCTCCCGGCGGACCCAGTACTTC. Encoded protein: CASSSRRTQYF.

In its sample, this clonotype was seen many times. The gene calls are TRBV4-1 and TRBJ2-2; 10 bases map to TRBD2. The CDR3 sequence is 17 residues long. The germline V gene encodes CDR1 MGHRA and CDR2 YSYEKL. The trim removed 1 base at V and 4 bases at J, leaving 6 bases unmatched. CDR3 region: CASSQAPAGGLTGELFF. Here the CDR3 DNA reads TGCGCCAGCAGCCAAGCCCCAGCGGGGGGGCTCACCGGGGAGCTGTTTTTT.

This clonotype occurred many times. The chain employs TRBV7-9 and TRBJ2-3; 10 nucleotides agree with TRBD2. The CDR3 has 15 residues. Germline lookup yields CDR1 SEHNR and CDR2 FQNEAQ (reference sequence). Trimming took 6 bases from V and 4 from J; bases not matched to a gene: 7. The CDR3 region has the DNA TGTGCCAGCAGAACTTCCGGGACTAGCGCAGATACGCAGTATTTT. This gives the protein CASRTSGTSADTQYF.

This clonotype showed up just a few times. The chain couples TRBV6-5 to TRBJ2-3, with 7 positions matching TRBD2. Germline lookup yields CDR1 MNHEY and CDR2 SVGAGI. The CDR3 length is 17 residues. Trimming took 0 bases from V and 8 from J; bases not matched to a gene: 14. The CDR3 spells CASSYSLAEIPRGTQYF. DNA of the CDR3: TGTGCCAGCAGTTACTCTCTAGCGGAGATACCCCGCGGTACGCAGTATTTT.

The rearrangement links TRBV7-9 to TRBJ2-1, with 8 bases identical to TRBD1. Germline V gene data show CDR1 as SEHNR and CDR2 as FQNEAQ (reference sequence). The CDR3 length is 17 residues. V lost 6 bases to trimming and J lost 12 bases; unmatched junction nucleotides: 22. Here the CDR3 DNA reads TGTGCCAGCAGTCAATTACTAGGGACAGGACTAACAATTGGGCAGTTCTTC. Protein product: CASSQLLGTGLTIGQFF. The entire variable domain, with the rest obtained from reference TRBV7-9 and TRBJ2-1, is as follows: DTGVSQNPRHKITKRGQNVTFRCDPISEHNRLYWYRQTLGQGPEFLTYFQNEAQLEKSRLLSDRFSAERPKGSFSTLEIQRTEQGDSAMYLCASSQLLGTGLTIGQFFGPGTRLTVL.

The chain uses TRBV13 and TRBJ1-1, with 10 bases matching TRBD1. The CDR3 covers 14 residues. After removal of 2 bases from V and 5 bases from J, the junction contained 2 bases not matched to a gene. In germline, CDR1 is PRHDT, CDR2 FYEKMQ (reference sequence). The CDR3 DNA reads as TGTGCCAGCAGCTTAAGGACAGGGGGAACTGAAGCTTTCTTT. Protein: CASSLRTGGTEAFF.

Comment on this clonotype: This may be a read error, as it is one base from a much larger clone. This rearrangement joins TRBV27 to TRBJ1-4; TRBD1 agrees at 7 bases. This CDR3 region has 15 residues. Germline V gene data show CDR1 as MNHEY and CDR2 as SMNVEV (reference sequence). The V and J ends lost 3 bases and 7 bases, in that order; junction bases with no gene match: 8. The CDR3 spells CASSLGAGGREKLFF. CDR3 in DNA: TGTGCCAGCAGTTTGGGGGCAGGGGGTCGTGAAAAACTGTTTTTT.

There are a few counts of this clonotype. V is TRBV7-9 and J is TRBJ2-5; TRBD1 matches at 7 bases. Germline V lookup: CDR1 SEHNR, CDR2 FQNEAQ (reference sequence). This CDR3 has 15 residues. V lost 1 base to trimming and J lost 3 bases; unmatched junction nucleotides: 5. The CDR3 region has the DNA TGTGCCAGCAGCTTAGAGAGACAGGGCGAAGAGACCCAGTACTTC. It encodes CASSLERQGEETQYF.

The chain joins TRBV27 to TRBJ2-1; D might be TRBD1 (6 bases). The germline V gene encodes CDR1 MNHEY and CDR2 SMNVEV (reference sequence). The V gene lost 2 bases and the J gene lost 6 bases, with 11 bases spanning the gap. The CDR3 loop spans 14 amino acids. The CDR3 DNA reads as TGTGCCAGCAGTTTACAGGGGCTTGTCAATGAGCAGTTCTTC. It specifies CASSLQGLVNEQFF.

The chain is built from TRBV6-5 and TRBJ2-1, with D perhaps assigned TRBD1 or TRBD2 (5 bases each). The CDR3 covers 13 residues. V was pared by 2 bases and J by 8 bases, with 10 bases between. Germline V gene data show CDR1 as MNHEY and CDR2 as SVGAGI. CDR3 sequence (DNA): TGTGCCAGCAGTTACGTTCCGGGGCATGAGCAGTTCTTC. Translating it yields CASSYVPGHEQFF.

In this sample, this clonotype turned up a few times. The chain is built from TRBV7-9 and TRBJ2-1; D is unclear. The CDR3 runs 13 residues. Germline V gene sequence: CDR1 SEHNR, CDR2 FQNEAQ (reference sequence). V lost 5 bases and J 7 bases, leaving 12 bases between the germline ends. CDR3 sequence (DNA): TGTGCCAGCAGCAGAGGTGCCGGGAATGAGCAGTTCTTC. It specifies CASSRGAGNEQFF.

This clonotype was detected only a few times. This chain uses TRBV20-1 with TRBJ2-1, with D unclear. The CDR3 spans 13 residues. Germline loops: CDR1 DFQATT, CDR2 SNEGSKA (reference sequence). V lost 3 bases to trimming and J lost 4 bases, with 10 bases between them. The CDR3 nucleotides are TGCAGTGCTAGGCCTCCCGGATACAATGAGCAGTTCTTC. Protein product: CSARPPGYNEQFF.

The chain has TRBV20-1 and TRBJ2-2; no definite D call. Germline assignment: CDR1 DFQATT and CDR2 SNEGSKA (reference sequence). Deletions cut 3 bases from V and 6 bases from J, with 8 bases between. The CDR3 is 12 amino acids. CDR3 DNA: TGCAGTGCTAGTCTCACCCCCGGGGAGCTGTTTTTT. Residues: CSASLTPGELFF.

This clonotype has a handful of counts. The chain employs TRBV10-1 and TRBJ1-6, with D perhaps TRBD1 (5 bases). The CDR3 sequence is 12 residues long. Trimming pared 2 bases from V and 13 bases from J, leaving 9 bases between. CDR1 WNHNN and CDR2 SYGVQD come from the germline V gene (reference sequence). The CDR3 coding sequence is TGCGCCAGCAGTGAGGTCGGGGGGCCCCTCCACTTT. Protein product: CASSEVGGPLHF.

The V gene is TRBV11-2, the J gene TRBJ2-5; TRBD2 matches at 8 bases. The germline V gene has CDR1 SGHAT and CDR2 FQNNGV. The CDR3 runs 15 residues. V was clipped by 4 bases and J by 1 base; unmatched bases: 5. DNA for the CDR3: TGTGCCAGCAGCTCTGGACTAGCACTCCAAGAGACCCAGTACTTC. Protein: CASSSGLALQETQYF.

The chain carries TRBV4-3 and TRBJ1-2; no reliable D call. Trimming removed 0 bases at V and 4 bases at J, with 9 bases between. The CDR3 has 14 residues. Per germline, CDR1 LGHNA and CDR2 YSLEER. The CDR3 loop reads CASSQERASYGYTF. Here the CDR3 DNA reads TGCGCCAGCAGCCAAGAGCGTGCGAGCTATGGCTACACCTTC.

The CDR3 is CASSQEARSYEQYF. CDR3 nucleotides: TGCGCCAGCAGCCAAGAGGCCAGATCCTACGAGCAGTACTTC. V and J are TRBV4-1 and TRBJ2-7; D is undetermined. Germline-derived CDR1 and CDR2 are MGHRA and YSYEKL. The germline V and J ends were trimmed by 0 bases and 1 base, with 7 bases remaining between them. This CDR3 contains 14 residues.

On this clonotype itself: Relative to the germline gene, one junction end is altered; a read error may explain this. The chain combines TRBV4-1 with TRBJ2-7, with TRBD1 matching 8 bases. Germline V gene lookup returns CDR1 MGHRA and CDR2 YSYEKL. The CDR3 runs 16 residues. The CDR3: CASCQNAGTGYYEQYF. The CDR3 DNA reads TGCGCCAGCTGCCAAAATGCCGGGACAGGATACTACGAGCAGTACTTC.